This T cell receptor beta chain was retrieved from a study of tumor-infiltrating lymphocytes in localized non-small cell lung cancer. Produced via immunoSEQ multiplex PCR; TCRdb's table is partial and in-frame only. This table holds roughly 7,400 clones, around 77% found once. The specimen sequenced was lung tumor tissue. The receptor's source is a human donor with non-small cell lung cancer.

The CDR3 nucleotides read TGTGCCAGCAGTGAAGAGACCTACTATGGCTACACCTTC. Amino acid sequence: CASSEETYYGYTF. The V gene is TRBV2, the J gene TRBJ1-2, with D unresolved. The V end was cut by 1 base, the J end by 3 bases, with 6 bases between. Germline CDR1 reads SNHLY; CDR2 reads FYNNEI. This CDR3 region has 13 residues. The variable domain in full, completed from reference TRBV2 and TRBJ1-2, reads EPEVTQTPSHQVTQMGQEVILRCVPISNHLYFYWYRQILGQKVEFLVSFYNNEISEKSEIFDDQFSVERPDGSNFTLKIRSTKLEDSAMYFCASSEETYYGYTFGSGTRLTVV.